These 18 T cell receptor beta chains were sequenced from one sample in a study of T cells in Graves' hyperthyroidism and ophthalmopathy. RNA transcripts served as the template for amplifying TCR beta CDR3 regions. HTBI primers were employed in a first-round RT-PCR of the TCR CDR3. One entry per CDR3 protein results from TCRdb running MiXCR on the multiplex PCR reads. Found here are around 300,000 distinct CDR3 sequences, roughly 14% of them singletons; the top ten hold approximately 25%. Material for sequencing was blood. The receptors were sampled from a woman in her thirties with Graves' hyperthyroidism.

The chain combines TRBV10-3 with TRBJ2-1; 7 bases align to TRBD2. Unmatched junction bases numbered 8, after V lost 10 bases and J lost 5 bases. In germline, CDR1 is ENHRY, CDR2 SYGVKD. The CDR3 runs to 13 residues. The CDR3 nucleotides read TGTGCCACCAAACTAGCGAGAGACAATGAGCAGTTCTTC. Amino acids: CATKLARDNEQFF.

This clonotype was picked up many times. The chain recombines TRBV20-1 with TRBJ2-7; D is ambiguous. The V end was cut by 3 bases, the J end by 3 bases, with 21 bases between. The CDR3 extends over 16 amino acids. Germline values: CDR1 DFQATT, CDR2 SNEGSKA (reference sequence). As DNA, the CDR3 is TGCAGTGCTAGTAAGGTATCGGGCCCTACCGGCTACGAGCAGTACTTC. This sequence encodes CSASKVSGPTGYEQYF.

This clonotype was observed many times. V usage is TRBV12-3 or TRBV12-4 and J usage is TRBJ2-5, with TRBD2 as a possible D gene (7 bases). Between the trimmed V and J ends, which lost 3 bases and 7 bases, there was a span of 12 bases. The CDR3 consists of 13 residues. CDR3 nucleotide sequence: TGTGCCAGCAGTTTCGGGGGGCCCGGGACCCAGTACTTC. It is translated as CASSFGGPGTQYF.

This clonotype was counted at least ten times. The chain links TRBV20-1 to TRBJ1-1, with D unresolved. Germline V gene data show CDR1 as DFQATT and CDR2 as SNEGSKA (reference sequence). V was pared by 3 bases and J by 0 bases, with 8 bases between. This CDR3 is 13 amino acids long. The chain's CDR3 is CSARRAVNTEAFF. CDR3 sequence (DNA): TGCAGTGCTAGGAGGGCGGTGAACACTGAAGCTTTCTTT.

The genes are TRBV7-6 and TRBJ2-7; 7 nucleotides align to TRBD2. Germline V gene sequence: CDR1 SGHVS, CDR2 FNYEAQ. J lost 7 bases, V lost 5 bases, and 5 bases had no gene match. The CDR3 contains 12 residues. CDR3 amino acids: CASSVRGGEQYF. CDR3 sequence (DNA): TGTGCCAGCAGCGTCCGCGGGGGAGAGCAGTACTTC.

The rearrangement uses TRBV18 and TRBJ2-1, with TRBD2 as a possible D gene (5 bases). V gave up 3 bases and J gave up 9 bases, with 15 bases separating them. The V gene's germline CDR1 is KGHSH and CDR2 LQKENI. This CDR3 has 14 residues. In DNA, the CDR3 is TGTGCCAGCTCACCGCCTTCACTAGAGTTTGAGCAGTTCTTC. Translated: CASSPPSLEFEQFF.

Points on this clonotype: This could be a read error, since a much larger clone is one nucleotide away. V is TRBV28 and J is TRBJ2-5, with D maybe TRBD1 (7 bases). Germline V CDR1 and CDR2: MDHEN, SYDVKM. The CDR3 has 13 residues. The CDR3 DNA follows: TGTGCCAGCAGGTCCACAGGGGAGGAGACCAAGTACTTC. Translation gives CASRSTGEETKYF.

The chain has TRBV28 and TRBJ1-2, with 9 bases fitting TRBD1. Germline-derived CDR1 and CDR2 are MDHEN and SYDVKM. This CDR3 region has 15 residues. With V trimmed by 5 bases and J by 5 bases, 9 bases remained unmatched. The CDR3 sequence: CASSLGQGVPYGYTF. The CDR3 DNA reads TGTGCCAGCAGTCTGGGACAGGGAGTCCCGTATGGCTACACCTTC.

This clonotype was counted ten times or more. The rearrangement uses TRBV27 and TRBJ1-2; 8 nucleotides agree with TRBD1. Germline V CDR1 and CDR2: MNHEY, SMNVEV (reference sequence). The CDR3 is 15 residues long. After removal of 4 bases from V and 11 bases from J, the junction contained 15 bases not matched to a gene. The CDR3 nucleotides read TGTGCCAGCAGTTCACAGGACAGGGTCCCCCAGGATTACACCTTC. Translation gives CASSSQDRVPQDYTF.

This clonotype was detected ten times or more. The chain is built from TRBV6-1 and TRBJ2-7; 10 nucleotides match TRBD2. Germline-derived CDR1 and CDR2 are MNHNS and SASEGT. The CDR3 is 19 amino acids. Germline trimming cut 2 bases from V and 6 bases from J; bases unmatched to any gene: 19. This CDR3 reads CASSEFPWTSGRKEGEQYF. The CDR3 bases are TGTGCCAGCAGTGAATTCCCCTGGACTAGCGGACGTAAGGAAGGCGAGCAGTACTTC.

With regard to this clonotype: This may arise from a read error, as a much more abundant clone is one base away. V gene TRBV20-1 combines with J gene TRBJ1-5; no clear D. This CDR3 has 15 amino acids. Germline CDR1 DFQATT, CDR2 SNEGSKA (reference sequence). V was clipped by 3 bases and J by 3 bases, with 15 bases between them. CDR3 amino acids: CSASGAKGINQPQHF. CDR3 coding DNA: TGCAGTGCTAGTGGAGCTAAGGGAATCAATCAGCCCCAGCATTTT.

Many counts were recorded for this clonotype. The rearrangement uses TRBV20-1 and TRBJ1-5; no firm D call. Germline V gene sequence: CDR1 DFQATT, CDR2 SNEGSKA (reference sequence). The germline V and J ends were trimmed by 4 bases and 0 bases, with 10 bases remaining between them. The CDR3 is 14 amino acids. CDR3 nucleotide sequence: TGCAGTGCTAAAAGACCGGATAGCAATCAGCCCCAGCATTTT. Amino acids: CSAKRPDSNQPQHF.

V gene TRBV30 combines with J gene TRBJ2-1; 8 bases match TRBD1. The germline V gene has CDR1 GTSNPN and CDR2 SVGIG (reference sequence). The CDR3 loop spans 13 amino acids. CDR3 region: CANDRGEYNEQFF. DNA for the CDR3: TGTGCGAACGACAGGGGCGAATACAATGAGCAGTTCTTC.

This clonotype was seen a few times. The V gene is TRBV9, the J gene TRBJ1-6; possibly TRBD1 for D (5 bases). CDR3 size: 13 residues. The V end was cut by 1 base, the J end by 7 bases, with 6 bases between. Germline values: CDR1 SGDLS, CDR2 YYNGEE. DNA for the CDR3: TGTGCCAGCAGCGTACAGGGAAATTCACCCCTCCACTTT. Protein product: CASSVQGNSPLHF. The full variable domain, in which reference TRBV9 and TRBJ1-6 provide the parts outside the CDR3, is DSGVTQTPKHLITATGQRVTLRCSPRSGDLSVYWYQQSLDQGLQFLIQYYNGEERAKGNILERFSAQQFPDLHSELNLSSLELGDSALYFCASSVQGNSPLHFGNGTRLTVT.

This clonotype was detected a few times. CDR3 residues: CSARVAGSPYEQYF. The CDR3, as DNA: TGCAGTGCTAGAGTAGCGGGGTCCCCCTACGAGCAGTACTTC. This chain connects TRBV20-1 to TRBJ2-7; 8 bases align to TRBD2. Germline CDR1 DFQATT, CDR2 SNEGSKA (reference sequence). The CDR3 is 14 residues long. V lost 1 base, J lost 2 bases, and 4 bases stayed unmatched.

This clonotype came up many times. The J gene is TRBJ2-7, the V gene TRBV28, with D perhaps TRBD2 (5 bases). Germline CDR1 and CDR2: MDHEN and SYDVKM. CDR3 length: 14 amino acids. The V gene lost 4 bases and the J gene lost 2 bases, with 12 bases spanning the gap. The CDR3 coding sequence is TGTGCCAGCAGTTGGACTTTAGGGCCCTACGAGCAGTACTTC. Translation gives CASSWTLGPYEQYF.

This clonotype has only a few counts. This sequence joins TRBV20-1 and TRBJ1-5, with 9 bases lining up with TRBD1. With 5 bases clipped from V and 6 bases from J, the junction kept 8 bases outside the gene matches. This CDR3 contains 14 residues. Per germline, CDR1 DFQATT and CDR2 SNEGSKA (reference sequence). The CDR3 DNA reads TGCAGTGCTTCTGGGGACAGGGTCTCTCAGCCCCAGCATTTT. Translating it yields CSASGDRVSQPQHF.

This clonotype was detected only a few times. This chain uses TRBV18 with TRBJ1-1; TRBD1 is a possible D gene (5 bases). CDR3 length: 14 amino acids. Deletions cut 4 bases from V and 2 bases from J, with 11 bases between. Germline loops: CDR1 KGHSH, CDR2 LQKENI. CDR3 nucleotide sequence: TGTGCCAGCTCACGCGGGACTTTTAACACTGAAGCTTTCTTT. Translated: CASSRGTFNTEAFF.